Below are 7 T cell receptor beta chains sequenced from a single sample in a study of blood T cell repertoires in COVID-19. The data were produced by immunoSEQ multiplex PCR, yet TCRdb's version contains in-frame clones alone and is incomplete. The sample includes roughly 90,000 clones, over 80% of them seen just once. Source material: peripheral blood. The receptor set was obtained from a woman over 75 with active or convalescent COVID-19.

The chain combines TRBV19 with TRBJ2-2; a possible D gene is TRBD1 (6 bases). The CDR3 has 15 residues. Germline assignment: CDR1 LNHDA and CDR2 SQIVND (reference sequence). Between the trimmed V and J ends, which lost 3 bases and 6 bases, there was a span of 14 bases. The CDR3 nucleotides are TGTGCCAGTAGTATTTCCGCAGGGGCGCCCGGGGAGCTGTTTTTT. This encodes CASSISAGAPGELFF.

In this sample, this clone turned up a few times. The chain combines TRBV18 with TRBJ2-1; 7 nucleotides match TRBD2. This CDR3 comprises 15 residues. Trimming cost V 6 bases and J 5 bases; bases outside gene matches: 10. Looked up from germline, CDR1 is KGHSH and CDR2 is LQKENI. The CDR3 DNA is TGTGCCAGCTCCCGGTGGGAGGGCCCCAACAATGAGCAGTTCTTC. Translation gives CASSRWEGPNNEQFF.

The chain is built from TRBV27 and TRBJ1-5, with D perhaps TRBD1 (5 bases). CDR3 size: 13 residues. In germline, CDR1 is MNHEY, CDR2 SMNVEV (reference sequence). V shed 6 bases and J shed 3 bases, with 9 bases lying between them. Here the CDR3 DNA reads TGTGCCAGCAGCAAGGGGTACAATCAGCCCCAGCATTTT. This gives the protein CASSKGYNQPQHF.

The rearrangement uses TRBV19 and TRBJ2-1; the match to TRBD2 covers 8 bases. Germline assignment: CDR1 LNHDA and CDR2 SQIVND (reference sequence). The V gene end was trimmed by 3 bases and the J gene end by 7 bases; junction bases not matched to a gene: 8. This CDR3 spans 15 amino acids. CDR3: CASSMSGSSKNEQFF. For the CDR3, the DNA is TGTGCCAGTAGTATGAGCGGGAGTAGTAAGAATGAGCAGTTCTTC.

This sequence joins TRBV3-1 (or the pseudogene TRBV3-2) and TRBJ1-5, with TRBD1 matching over 9 bases. The CDR3 covers 16 residues. CDR1 and CDR2 (germline): LGHDT, YNNKEL (reference sequence). The J segment lost 3 bases and the V segment lost 4 bases, leaving 7 bases of the junction unmatched. CDR3 region: CASSPWTGAINQPQHF. As DNA, the CDR3 is TGTGCCAGCAGCCCTTGGACAGGGGCCATCAATCAGCCCCAGCATTTT.

The rearrangement uses TRBV19 and TRBJ2-1; D is undetermined. This CDR3 has 15 amino acids. The V end was cut by 0 bases, the J end by 4 bases, with 10 bases between. Per germline, CDR1 LNHDA and CDR2 SQIVND (reference sequence). The CDR3 region is CASSIELAAYNEQFF. CDR3 nucleotide sequence: TGTGCCAGTAGTATAGAACTGGCGGCTTACAATGAGCAGTTCTTC.

The chain carries TRBV19 and TRBJ2-3, with TRBD1 matching 9 bases. V trimming: 5 bases; J trimming: 14 bases; junction bases outside the gene matches: 11. The CDR3 is 13 amino acids. Germline values: CDR1 LNHDA, CDR2 SQIVND (reference sequence). The CDR3 DNA follows: TGTGCCAGTAGTGCCCAGGGACAGGGAGTTTGGTATTTT. Residues: CASSAQGQGVWYF.